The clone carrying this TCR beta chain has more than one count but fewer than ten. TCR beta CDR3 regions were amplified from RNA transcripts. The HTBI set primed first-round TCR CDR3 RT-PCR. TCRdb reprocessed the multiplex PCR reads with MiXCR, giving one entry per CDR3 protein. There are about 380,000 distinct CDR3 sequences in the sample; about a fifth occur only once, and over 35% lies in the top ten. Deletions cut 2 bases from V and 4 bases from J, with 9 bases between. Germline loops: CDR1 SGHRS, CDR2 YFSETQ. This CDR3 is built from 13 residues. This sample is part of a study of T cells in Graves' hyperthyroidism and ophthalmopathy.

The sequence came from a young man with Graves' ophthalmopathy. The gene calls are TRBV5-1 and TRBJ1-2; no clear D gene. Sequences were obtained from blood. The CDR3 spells CASSLTDGYGYTF. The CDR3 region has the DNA TGCGCCAGCAGCTTAACAGACGGCTATGGCTACACCTTC.